This T cell receptor beta chain appears in the sequencing data of a study of T-cell memory formation after mild COVID-19. About the research overall: TCR clusters were mostly confined to one donor each.

The TCR alpha and TCR beta cDNA libraries, bearing sample barcodes and UMIs, were generated by 5'RACE using constant-segment primers. TCRdb re-derived calls from the 5' RACE reads in MiXCR, one entry per CDR3 protein. The sample contains about 180,000 distinct CDR3 sequences, 16% of which appear only once. Source material: PBMCs or a T cell subset sorted from them (not recorded which). This TCR was recovered from an adult woman who had mild COVID-19 (a few samples of this study predate the infection). Cell type and time point are not known.

Here the CDR3 DNA reads TGTGCCAGCAGCTTGGAGGCGGGAGGGACCCAGTACTTC. Translation gives CASSLEAGGTQYF. The chain combines TRBV5-5 with TRBJ2-5, with 8 bases identical to TRBD2. Germline V gene sequence: CDR1 SGHKS, CDR2 YYEKEE (reference sequence). The CDR3 consists of 13 residues. J gave up 7 bases and V 0 bases, and 2 bases lay outside the gene matches.